One and the same sample provided the 24 T cell receptor beta chains below, sequenced in a study of long-term antiretroviral therapy in people with HIV. Survey level was the resolution at which the v3.0 immunoSEQ assay ran. The data were produced by immunoSEQ multiplex PCR, yet TCRdb's version contains in-frame clones alone and is incomplete. The sample holds some 35,000 clones, about 80% seen once. The starting material was unsorted PBMCs, obtained 0.4 years before starting antiretroviral therapy. These receptors were taken from a man between 18 and 35 years old with HIV.

The chain employs TRBV28 and TRBJ2-3; 9 nucleotides line up with TRBD1. After removal of 1 base from V and 6 bases from J, the junction contained 5 bases not matched to a gene. CDR3 size: 15 residues. The V gene's germline CDR1 is MDHEN and CDR2 SYDVKM. This CDR3 is CASSLLLQGADTQYF. The CDR3 nucleotides are TGTGCCAGCAGTTTATTATTACAGGGGGCTGATACGCAGTATTTT.

This clone was counted between two and nine times. V is TRBV7-9 and J is TRBJ2-2; maybe TRBD2 (5 bases). Per the germline V gene, CDR1 is SEHNR and CDR2 is FQNEAQ (reference sequence). Deletions cut 2 bases from V and 1 base from J, with 14 bases between. The CDR3 consists of 17 residues. The CDR3 DNA reads as TGTGCCAGCAGCTTATCGCTTCCCAGCGGGAACACCGGGGAGCTGTTTTTT. Its protein is CASSLSLPSGNTGELFF.

In this sample, this clone turned up once. The V and J genes are TRBV7-9 and TRBJ2-7; D uncertain. Germline CDR1 reads SEHNR; CDR2 reads FQNEAQ (reference sequence). Trimming cost V 0 bases and J 2 bases, with 23 bases left between them. This CDR3 spans 19 amino acids. CDR3: CASSLAQPYQWASTYEQYF. The CDR3 region has the DNA TGTGCCAGCAGCTTAGCGCAACCCTATCAGTGGGCCTCAACCTACGAGCAGTACTTC.

The chain carries TRBV7-2 and TRBJ2-7; the D is unclear. The CDR3 is made up of 14 amino acids. Germline assignment: CDR1 SGHTA and CDR2 FQGNSA. V was clipped by 1 base and J by 2 bases, with 9 bases between them. In DNA, the CDR3 is TGTGCCAGCAGCTTAGACACCGGCACCTACGAGCAGTACTTC. Translated, it gives CASSLDTGTYEQYF.

The chain carries TRBV5-4 and TRBJ1-2, with a tentative D call TRBD1 (6 bases). The CDR3 contains 14 residues. Germline V CDR1 and CDR2: SGHNT, YYREEE (reference sequence). The ends were cut back, 0 bases at V and 6 bases at J, with 12 bases in the middle. The DNA of the CDR3 is TGTGCCAGCAGCTTGGTCGACGGGGGCCATGGCTACACCTTC. This encodes CASSLVDGGHGYTF.

This clone is a singleton in its sample. The chain couples TRBV7-6 to TRBJ2-3; D unclear. The CDR3 consists of 13 residues. The V and J ends lost 6 bases and 4 bases respectively, with 11 bases between them. CDR1 SGHVS and CDR2 FNYEAQ come from the germline V gene. CDR3 DNA: TGTGCCAGCAGTTGGCAGGACGCAGATACGCAGTATTTT. This translates into CASSWQDADTQYF.

This chain links TRBV5-4 with TRBJ2-2; 9 nucleotides match TRBD2. This CDR3 comprises 18 residues. Germline V CDR1 and CDR2: SGHNT, YYREEE (reference sequence). The trim removed 0 bases at V and 0 bases at J, leaving 6 bases unmatched. CDR3 protein: CASSLDFSGGANTGELFF. CDR3 nucleotides: TGTGCCAGCAGCTTGGACTTTAGCGGGGGAGCGAACACCGGGGAGCTGTTTTTT.

CDR3 in amino acids: CATRDRGVTEAFF. The CDR3 coding sequence is TGTGCCACCCGGGACAGGGGGGTGACTGAAGCTTTCTTT. This chain links TRBV19 with TRBJ1-1, with 11 bases fitting TRBD1. Germline CDR1 reads LNHDA; CDR2 reads SQIVND (reference sequence). V was pared by 10 bases and J by 5 bases, with 6 bases of the junction left unmatched. The CDR3 contains 13 residues. Full variable domain (rest looked up from reference TRBV19 and TRBJ1-1): DGGITQSPKYLFRKEGQNVTLSCEQNLNHDAMYWYRQDPGQGLRLIYYSQIVNDFQKGDIAEGYSVSREKKESFPLTVTSAQKNPTAFYLCATRDRGVTEAFFGQGTRLTVV.

The CDR3 sequence: CASSPGDSPLHF. CDR3 nucleotide sequence: TGTGCCAGCAGCCCAGGGGATTCACCCCTCCACTTT. The gene calls are TRBV5-4 and TRBJ1-6; D is possibly TRBD1 (6 bases). With 4 bases removed from V and 8 bases from J, the gap between germline ends came to 7 bases. Germline V gives CDR1 SGHNT, CDR2 YYREEE (reference sequence). The CDR3 covers 12 residues. Using reference TRBV5-4 and TRBJ1-6 for the parts outside the CDR3, the full variable domain is ETGVTQSPTHLIKTRGQQVTLRCSSQSGHNTVSWYQQALGQGPQFIFQYYREEENGRGNFPPRFSGLQFPNYSSELNVNALELDDSALYLCASSPGDSPLHFGNGTRLTVT.

This rearrangement joins TRBV6-5 to TRBJ1-1; D gene uncertain. The CDR3 has 15 amino acids. With 4 bases removed from V and 4 bases from J, the gap between germline ends came to 16 bases. Germline CDR1 reads MNHEY; CDR2 reads SVGAGI. CDR3 nucleotides: TGTGCCAGCAGTTTGGTTCGCGTGAGAGGCACTGAAGCTTTCTTT. Protein sequence: CASSLVRVRGTEAFF.

The V gene is TRBV13, the J gene TRBJ2-3; a possible D gene is TRBD2 (6 bases). Germline V gene lookup returns CDR1 PRHDT and CDR2 FYEKMQ (reference sequence). V shed 4 bases and J shed 4 bases, with 15 bases lying between them. This CDR3 has 15 residues. CDR3 nucleotide sequence: TGTGCCAGCAGCTCACAGGAGGGTTTGGCAGATACGCAGTATTTT. Protein product: CASSSQEGLADTQYF.

The V call is TRBV7-3, the J call TRBJ2-1, with TRBD2 as a possible D gene (6 bases). Per germline, CDR1 SGHTA and CDR2 FQGTGA. V dropped 4 bases and J dropped 7 bases, with 17 bases sitting between them. The CDR3 is 15 amino acids. The CDR3 reads CASSSWGGPVNEQFF. The CDR3 DNA sequence: TGTGCCAGCAGCTCTTGGGGAGGTCCAGTTAATGAGCAGTTCTTC.

The chain links TRBV6-1 to TRBJ1-2; 10 positions agree with TRBD1. The V segment lost 5 bases and the J segment 8 bases; nucleotides outside the gene matches: 8. Germline V CDR1 and CDR2: MNHNS, SASEGT. The CDR3 is made up of 14 amino acids. The CDR3 sequence is CASSPGQGVGGYTF. The CDR3 region has the DNA TGTGCCAGCAGTCCCGGACAGGGGGTTGGGGGCTACACCTTC.

This clone appeared once. J is TRBJ1-5 and V is TRBV25-1; D is unclear. The V end was cut by 3 bases, the J end by 0 bases, with 9 bases between. This CDR3 region has 15 residues. From germline, CDR1 is MGHDK and CDR2 SYGVNS. This CDR3 is CASSESGNSNQPQHF. Here the CDR3 DNA reads TGTGCCAGCAGTGAGTCTGGGAATAGCAATCAGCCCCAGCATTTT.

The chain joins TRBV4-1 to TRBJ2-7, with 11 nucleotides matching TRBD2. This CDR3 region has 16 residues. The germline CDR1 and CDR2 sequences are MGHRA and YSYEKL. V gave up 2 bases and J gave up 4 bases; unmatched junction bases: 7. CDR3 nucleotide sequence: TGCGCCAGCAGCCAAACCACTAGCGGGAGAGCTTACGAGCAGTACTTC. Its protein is CASSQTTSGRAYEQYF.

This clone was seen only a few times. The rearrangement uses TRBV2 and TRBJ1-5; weak D call: TRBD1 (5 bases). The germline gives CDR1 SNHLY, CDR2 FYNNEI. The V end was cut by 6 bases, the J end by 2 bases, with 11 bases between. The CDR3 covers 14 residues. The CDR3 reads CASSGGGGNQPQHF. CDR3 DNA: TGTGCCAGCAGCGGGGGGGGAGGCAATCAGCCCCAGCATTTT.

The rearrangement links TRBV7-9 to TRBJ2-7; 7 nucleotides match TRBD2. The CDR3 loop spans 13 amino acids. Looked up from germline, CDR1 is SEHNR and CDR2 is FQNEAQ (reference sequence). J was trimmed by 5 bases and V by 1 base; bases with no gene match: 2. CDR3 in amino acids: CASSLESGNEQYF. Written as DNA, the CDR3 is TGTGCCAGCAGCTTAGAGAGCGGGAACGAGCAGTACTTC.

This chain joins TRBV13 and TRBJ1-2; no definite D call. V lost 0 bases to trimming and J lost 6 bases, with 8 bases between them. The CDR3 is 13 residues long. CDR1 and CDR2 (germline): PRHDT, FYEKMQ (reference sequence). The CDR3 DNA reads as TGTGCCAGCAGCTTAGGTTCCGGTAATGGCTACACCTTC. Residues: CASSLGSGNGYTF.

The J gene is TRBJ2-7, the V gene TRBV7-2; D call uncertain. The CDR3 spans 13 residues. V lost 2 bases, J lost 12 bases, and 17 bases lay in between. Germline CDR1 is SGHTA and CDR2 is FQGNSA. The CDR3, as DNA: TGTGCCAGCAGCTTATGGTTGAACGATGAACTGTACTTC. Amino acids: CASSLWLNDELYF.

The J gene is TRBJ1-2, the V gene TRBV5-4; 9 bases line up with TRBD1. The CDR3 loop spans 13 amino acids. The germline gives CDR1 SGHNT, CDR2 YYREEE (reference sequence). With V trimmed by 2 bases and J by 6 bases, 2 bases remained unmatched. CDR3 sequence (DNA): TGTGCCAGCAGCTTATACAGGGGGCATGGCTACACCTTC. Its protein product is CASSLYRGHGYTF.

The chain couples TRBV19 to TRBJ2-3, with D possibly TRBD2 on 7 matching bases. Trimming stripped 5 bases from V and 1 base from J, with 19 bases between. The germline gives CDR1 LNHDA, CDR2 SQIVND (reference sequence). This CDR3 spans 17 amino acids. This CDR3 reads CASSSRVRGAGTDTQYF. Written as DNA, the CDR3 is TGTGCCAGTAGTTCCCGAGTTCGGGGGGCAGGCACAGATACGCAGTATTTT.

J is TRBJ2-7 and V is TRBV5-5; TRBD1 might be the D (6 bases). Germline V lookup: CDR1 SGHKS, CDR2 YYEKEE (reference sequence). Trimming removed 1 base from V and 7 bases from J, with 12 bases in between. The CDR3 runs 13 residues. The CDR3: CASSLLQGKEQYF. For the CDR3, the DNA is TGTGCCAGCAGCTTGTTACAGGGAAAGGAGCAGTACTTC.

This clone was detected a few times. This chain connects TRBV19 to TRBJ2-7; 9 bases align to TRBD1. The germline gives CDR1 LNHDA, CDR2 SQIVND (reference sequence). The CDR3 is 15 amino acids. V lost 5 bases to trimming and J lost 2 bases; unmatched junction nucleotides: 7. The CDR3 spells CASSVGQGSTYEQYF. CDR3 DNA: TGTGCCAGTAGTGTCGGACAGGGGTCCACCTACGAGCAGTACTTC.

The chain has TRBV10-3 and TRBJ2-7, with 9 positions matching TRBD1. The CDR3 has 17 residues. V dropped 2 bases and J dropped 1; count of bases not matched to a gene: 9. Germline V gene data show CDR1 as ENHRY and CDR2 as SYGVKD. The CDR3 loop reads CAISENRGLGRSYEQYF. CDR3 bases: TGTGCCATCAGTGAGAACAGGGGGCTAGGTAGGTCCTACGAGCAGTACTTC.